The clone carrying this TCR beta chain was seen just once. Per the original methods: Amplification of reference gene primers was used by the study to estimate nucleated cell counts. Generated by immunoSEQ multiplex PCR, the TCRdb table keeps only in-frame clones and is missing some. D and trimming were read from the DNA, whereas the V and J calls and clone size are those reported in that table. The sample records approximately 200,000 clones, approximately 86% being singletons. This record belongs to a study of blood T cell repertoires in COVID-19. With V trimmed by 4 bases and J by 4 bases, 4 bases remained unmatched. Germline V gene lookup returns CDR1 SGHRS and CDR2 YFSETQ. The CDR3 contains 14 residues. Two negative PCRs, clearance, or symptom resolution had been documented for recovered Cohort 3 donors.

This sequence was found in a woman aged 25 to 39 who had recovered from COVID-19. This chain uses TRBV5-1 with TRBJ2-7; 11 positions agree with TRBD1. Sequenced material: PBMCs or T cells enriched from blood (not recorded which). CDR3 loop: CASSPGQGVYEQYF. The CDR3 bases are TGCGCCAGCAGCCCGGGACAGGGGGTATACGAGCAGTACTTC.